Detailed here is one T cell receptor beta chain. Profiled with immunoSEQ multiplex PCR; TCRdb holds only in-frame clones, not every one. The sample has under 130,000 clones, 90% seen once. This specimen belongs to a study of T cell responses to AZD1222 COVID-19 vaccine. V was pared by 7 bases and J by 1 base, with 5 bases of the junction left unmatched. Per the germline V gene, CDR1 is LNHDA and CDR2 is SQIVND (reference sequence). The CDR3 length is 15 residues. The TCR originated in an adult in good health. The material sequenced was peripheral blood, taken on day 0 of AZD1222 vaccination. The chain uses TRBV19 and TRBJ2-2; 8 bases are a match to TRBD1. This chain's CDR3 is CASTAGTGNTGELFF. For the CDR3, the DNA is TGTGCCAGTACCGCCGGGACAGGGAACACCGGGGAGCTGTTTTTT.